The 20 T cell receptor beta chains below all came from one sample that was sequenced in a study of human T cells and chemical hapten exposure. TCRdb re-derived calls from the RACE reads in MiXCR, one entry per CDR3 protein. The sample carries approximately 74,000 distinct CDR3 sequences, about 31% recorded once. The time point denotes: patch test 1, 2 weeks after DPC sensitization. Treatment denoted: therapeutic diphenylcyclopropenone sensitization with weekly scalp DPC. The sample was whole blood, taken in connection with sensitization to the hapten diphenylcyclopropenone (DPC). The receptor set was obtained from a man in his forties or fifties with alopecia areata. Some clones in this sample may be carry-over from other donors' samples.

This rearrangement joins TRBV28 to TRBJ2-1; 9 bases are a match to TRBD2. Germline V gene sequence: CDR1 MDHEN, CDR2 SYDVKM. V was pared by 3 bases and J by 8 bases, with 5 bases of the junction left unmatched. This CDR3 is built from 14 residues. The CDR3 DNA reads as TGTGCCAGCAGTTTTGCTAGCGGGATCTATGAGCAGTTCTTC. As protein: CASSFASGIYEQFF.

The chain's CDR3 is CASSSSGTGSPQHF. CDR3 sequence (DNA): TGTGCCAGCTCATCTTCCGGGACAGGGTCGCCCCAGCATTTT. The chain has TRBV18 and TRBJ1-5; 9 nucleotides agree with TRBD1. CDR3 length: 14 residues. The germline V gene has CDR1 KGHSH and CDR2 LQKENI. J gave up 9 bases and V 5 bases, and 8 bases lay outside the gene matches.

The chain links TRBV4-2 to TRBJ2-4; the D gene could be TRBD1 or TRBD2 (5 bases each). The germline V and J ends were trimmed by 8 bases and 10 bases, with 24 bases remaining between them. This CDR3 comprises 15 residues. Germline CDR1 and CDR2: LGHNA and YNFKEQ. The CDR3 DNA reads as TGTGCCAGCTCCGCTCGGGACCTTAAAGAGAGGATTCAGTACTTC. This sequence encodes CASSARDLKERIQYF.

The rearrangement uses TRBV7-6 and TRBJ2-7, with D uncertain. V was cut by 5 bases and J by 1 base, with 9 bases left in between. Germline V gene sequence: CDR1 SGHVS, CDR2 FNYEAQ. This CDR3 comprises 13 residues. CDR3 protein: CASSRDESYEQYF. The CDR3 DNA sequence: TGTGCCAGCAGCCGCGATGAGTCCTACGAGCAGTACTTC.

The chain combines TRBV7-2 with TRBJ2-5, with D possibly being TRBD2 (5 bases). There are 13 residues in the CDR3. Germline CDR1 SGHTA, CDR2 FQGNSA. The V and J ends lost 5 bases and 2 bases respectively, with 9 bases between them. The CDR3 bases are TGTGCCAGCAGCGGAGGCCGACAAGAGACCCAGTACTTC. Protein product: CASSGGRQETQYF. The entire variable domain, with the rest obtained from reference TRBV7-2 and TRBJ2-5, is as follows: GAGVSQSPSNKVTEKGKDVELRCDPISGHTALYWYRQSLGQGLEFLIYFQGNSAPDKSGLPSDRFSAERTGGSVSTLTIQRTQQEDSAVYLCASSGGRQETQYFGPGTRLLVL.

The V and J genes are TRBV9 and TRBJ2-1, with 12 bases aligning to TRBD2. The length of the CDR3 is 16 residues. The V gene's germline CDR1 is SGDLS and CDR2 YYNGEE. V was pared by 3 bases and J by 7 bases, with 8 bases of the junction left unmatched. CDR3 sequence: CASSASLAGGENEQFF. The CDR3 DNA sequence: TGTGCCAGCAGCGCCTCACTAGCGGGAGGCGAGAATGAGCAGTTCTTC. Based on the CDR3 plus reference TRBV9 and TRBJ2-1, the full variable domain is DSGVTQTPKHLITATGQRVTLRCSPRSGDLSVYWYQQSLDQGLQFLIQYYNGEERAKGNILERFSAQQFPDLHSELNLSSLELGDSALYFCASSASLAGGENEQFFGPGTRLTVL.

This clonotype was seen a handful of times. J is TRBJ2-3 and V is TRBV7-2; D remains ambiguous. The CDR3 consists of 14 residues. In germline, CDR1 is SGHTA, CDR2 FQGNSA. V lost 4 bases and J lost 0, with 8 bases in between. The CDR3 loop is CASSSDGSTDTQYF. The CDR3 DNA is TGTGCCAGCAGCTCCGATGGGAGCACAGATACGCAGTATTTT.

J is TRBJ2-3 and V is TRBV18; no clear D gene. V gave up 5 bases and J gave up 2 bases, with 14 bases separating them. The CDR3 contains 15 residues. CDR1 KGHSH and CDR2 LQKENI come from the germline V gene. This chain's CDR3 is CASSSPGSNTDTQYF. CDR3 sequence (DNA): TGTGCCAGCTCAAGCCCGGGTTCAAACACAGATACGCAGTATTTT.

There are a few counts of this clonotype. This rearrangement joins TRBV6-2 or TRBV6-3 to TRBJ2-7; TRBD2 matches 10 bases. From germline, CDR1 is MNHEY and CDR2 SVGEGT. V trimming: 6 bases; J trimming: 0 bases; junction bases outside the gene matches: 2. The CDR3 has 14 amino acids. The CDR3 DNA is TGTGCCAGCAGCCGGACTAGCGGCTCCTACGAGCAGTACTTC. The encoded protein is CASSRTSGSYEQYF.

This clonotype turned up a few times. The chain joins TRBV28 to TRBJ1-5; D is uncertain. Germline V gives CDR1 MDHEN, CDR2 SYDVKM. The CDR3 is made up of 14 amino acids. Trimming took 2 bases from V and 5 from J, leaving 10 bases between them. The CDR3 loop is CASSLREVHQPQHF. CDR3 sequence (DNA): TGTGCCAGCAGTTTACGGGAGGTCCATCAGCCCCAGCATTTT.

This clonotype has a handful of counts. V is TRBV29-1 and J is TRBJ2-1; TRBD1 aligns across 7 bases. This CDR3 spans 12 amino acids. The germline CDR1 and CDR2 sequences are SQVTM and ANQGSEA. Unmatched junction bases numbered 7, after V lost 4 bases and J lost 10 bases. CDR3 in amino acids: CSVVDGTDEQFF. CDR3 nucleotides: TGCAGCGTTGTTGATGGGACAGACGAGCAGTTCTTC.

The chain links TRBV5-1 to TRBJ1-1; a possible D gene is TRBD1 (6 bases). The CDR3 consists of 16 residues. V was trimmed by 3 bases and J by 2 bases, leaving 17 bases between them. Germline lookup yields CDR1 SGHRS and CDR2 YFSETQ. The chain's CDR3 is CASSWTVGGGNTEAFF. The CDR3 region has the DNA TGCGCCAGCAGCTGGACGGTAGGAGGGGGAAACACTGAAGCTTTCTTT.

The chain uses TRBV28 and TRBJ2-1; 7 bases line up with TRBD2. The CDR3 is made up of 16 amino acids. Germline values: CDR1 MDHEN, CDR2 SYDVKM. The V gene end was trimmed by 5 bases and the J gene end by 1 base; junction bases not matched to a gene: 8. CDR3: CASSTPRERSYNEQFF. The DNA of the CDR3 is TGTGCCAGCAGTACCCCGCGGGAGCGTTCCTACAATGAGCAGTTCTTC.

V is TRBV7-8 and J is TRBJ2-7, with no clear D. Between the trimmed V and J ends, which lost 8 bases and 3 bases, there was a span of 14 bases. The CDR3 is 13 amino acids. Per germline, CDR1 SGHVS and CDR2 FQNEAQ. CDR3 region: CASAADGFYEQYF. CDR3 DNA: TGTGCCAGCGCCGCGGATGGGTTCTACGAGCAGTACTTC.

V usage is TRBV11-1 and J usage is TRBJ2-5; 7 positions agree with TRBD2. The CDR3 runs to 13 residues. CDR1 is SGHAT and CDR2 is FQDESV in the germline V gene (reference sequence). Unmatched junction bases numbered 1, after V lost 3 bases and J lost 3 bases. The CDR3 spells CASSLLAEETQYF. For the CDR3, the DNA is TGTGCCAGCAGCTTGCTAGCGGAAGAGACCCAGTACTTC.

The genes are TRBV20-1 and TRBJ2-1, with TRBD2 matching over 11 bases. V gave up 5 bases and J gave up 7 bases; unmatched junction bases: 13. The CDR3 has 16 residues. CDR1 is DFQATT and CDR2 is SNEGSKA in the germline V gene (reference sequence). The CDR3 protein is CSAPQRSASGRNEQFF. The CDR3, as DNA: TGCAGTGCTCCCCAGCGTTCGGCTAGCGGGAGGAATGAGCAGTTCTTC.

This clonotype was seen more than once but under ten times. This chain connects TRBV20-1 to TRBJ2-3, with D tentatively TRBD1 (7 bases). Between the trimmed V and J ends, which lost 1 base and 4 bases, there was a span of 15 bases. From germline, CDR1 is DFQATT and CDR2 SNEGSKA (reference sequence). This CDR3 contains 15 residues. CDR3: CSARVEGARPDTQYF. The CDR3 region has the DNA TGCAGTGCTAGAGTGGAGGGGGCGAGACCAGATACGCAGTATTTT.

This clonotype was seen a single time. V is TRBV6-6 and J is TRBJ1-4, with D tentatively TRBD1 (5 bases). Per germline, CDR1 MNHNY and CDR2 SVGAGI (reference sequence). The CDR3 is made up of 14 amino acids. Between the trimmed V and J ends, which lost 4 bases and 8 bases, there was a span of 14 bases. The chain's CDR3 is CASSWGLKKEKLFF. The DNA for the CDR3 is TGTGCCAGCAGTTGGGGACTAAAAAAGGAAAAACTGTTTTTT.

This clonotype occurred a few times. CDR3 loop: CASSLLGRGRGTDTQYF. The DNA of the CDR3 is TGTGCCAGCAGCTTATTAGGCAGGGGGCGCGGCACAGATACGCAGTATTTT. The chain links TRBV11-2 to TRBJ2-3, with 8 bases fitting TRBD1. The V gene end was trimmed by 2 bases and the J gene end by 1 base; junction bases not matched to a gene: 8. The CDR3 totals 17 residues. Germline-derived CDR1 and CDR2 are SGHAT and FQNNGV.

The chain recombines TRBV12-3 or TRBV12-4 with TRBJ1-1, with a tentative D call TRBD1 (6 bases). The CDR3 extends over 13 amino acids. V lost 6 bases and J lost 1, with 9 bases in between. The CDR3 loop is CASRRGWNTEAFF. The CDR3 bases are TGTGCCAGCAGAAGGGGGTGGAACACTGAAGCTTTCTTT.